A selection of T cell receptor beta chains follows, all from one sample in a study of response to subunit inactivated influenza vaccine. MiXCR, applied by TCRdb to the RT-PCR reads, yields one record per CDR3 protein. The table shows 550,000 to 650,000 distinct CDR3 sequences, with 12% occurring only once. The sequencing used PBMCs from blood, collected on the day of vaccination. These receptors were obtained from a man aged 45-65 years who received an inactivated influenza vaccine. The conserved cysteine and the conserved F or W are not part of the CDR3 here. The order of the fields is CDR3 protein, V gene, clone size. Not all rows give a size; the values are once, few, many and, for expanded clones, a class.

ASSERSSFSNQPQH,TRBV2,few
ASGTGSMGEQY,TRBV6-1,few
ASSWDRGRETQY,TRBV12-3/TRBV12-4,many
ATSRQGVGELF,TRBV15,many
ASSYQGARNEEQY,TRBV7-9,NA
SARNSRGGETQY,TRBV20-1,NA
ATAGGPLDTEAF,TRBV5-1,many
ASSLYGSGGETQY,TRBV7-3,few
ASSQGGPVNYGYT,TRBV3-1,few
SVDRDPSTDTQY,TRBV29-1,NA
SAREGGRANTEAF,TRBV20-1,few
ASSQDPAGT,TRBV7-9,few
SARASGQPVTEAF,TRBV20-1,few
ASTGQPDTGELF,TRBV6-1,many
ASSPQMRGRNEQF,TRBV12-3/TRBV12-4,NA
ASSRTSAGPYEQY,TRBV3-1,NA
ASSLILAGGLNTDTQY,TRBV5-1,few
ASSPGAGAYEQY,TRBV18,few
ASSHRGLGYNEQF,TRBV3-1,few
ASRLPRDTKNIQY,TRBV6-1,NA
AWSGRERTQY,TRBV30,few
AISRTGETQY,TRBV10-3,few
ASSLGGFTTYNEKLF,TRBV5-6,NA
SAGGLAEFYEQY,TRBV20-1,NA
ASSQDVVGPGTQY,TRBV4-3,NA
ASSTSGAPSTDTQY,TRBV12-3/TRBV12-4,many
ASSNVQSSYEQY,TRBV5-1,NA
ATSAGRFDGSETQY,TRBV24-1,NA
ASSLLAALADTQY,TRBV6-2/TRBV6-3,NA
ASSLKSPYTDTQY,TRBV7-2,NA
ASSGGGPRAYEQY,TRBV5-5,few
ASSRRQTDTQY,TRBV7-2,NA
ASRRTGDGNQPQH,TRBV7-9,many
ASSFTDYGYT,TRBV12-3/TRBV12-4,many
ASSLQGDETQY,TRBV28,many
ASSPENWGTEAF,TRBV4-2,few
ASSQELTSLDIQY,TRBV4-2,NA
SASPTSGINEQF,TRBV20-1,many
ASSSSNEKLF,TRBV12-3/TRBV12-4,many
SVGAGPYEQY,TRBV29-1,many
SARDPLMSSYEQY,TRBV20-1,NA
ASSPRTALTYEQY,TRBV27,NA
ASSSPTRSGGDGYT,TRBV6-5,few
ASSLTLGRVAKNIQY,TRBV5-8,NA
ASSKGGQENYGYT,TRBV5-1,NA
SARDLEQF,TRBV20-1,NA
ASSGRDNSYEQY,TRBV18,few
ASSQDVELRGYT,TRBV3-1,NA
ASSVGGLAKPSTDTQY,TRBV9,many
ASSLMRAANYGYT,TRBV7-2,many
AISALWTELNQETQY,TRBV10-3,NA
ASSYSSVIDGYT,TRBV6-5,NA
ASSPPGRTYEQY,TRBV27,many